What follows describes a single TCR beta chain. Use of 60 Vbeta and 13 Jbeta primers characterized the PCR. Assay: immunoSEQ multiplex PCR; the TCRdb copy retains only in-frame clones and omits some. This table has roughly 110,000 clones, just over 70% appearing once. These data originate in a study of cytomegalovirus exposure and HLA in healthy donors. Turning to the study itself: Across 350 to 500 genotyped donors, about 80% landed in the Caucasian-associated ancestry cluster.

V was shortened by 6 bases and J by 4 bases, with 7 bases between the two germline ends. The CDR3 sequence is 12 residues long. Germline CDR1 is MDHEN and CDR2 is SYDVKM. Sequences were obtained from PBMCs. The source is a boy aged 5 to 17 in good health and CMV-seronegative. This chain links TRBV28 with TRBJ1-5, with D hard to call. CDR3: CASSPSNQPQHF. The CDR3 DNA reads TGTGCCAGCAGCCCTAGTAATCAGCCCCAGCATTTT. Combining the CDR3 with reference TRBV28 and TRBJ1-5 gives the whole variable domain DVKVTQSSRYLVKRTGEKVFLECVQDMDHENMFWYRQDPGLGLRLIYFSYDVKMKEKGDIPEGYSVSREKKERFSLILESASTNQTSMYLCASSPSNQPQHFGDGTRLSIL.